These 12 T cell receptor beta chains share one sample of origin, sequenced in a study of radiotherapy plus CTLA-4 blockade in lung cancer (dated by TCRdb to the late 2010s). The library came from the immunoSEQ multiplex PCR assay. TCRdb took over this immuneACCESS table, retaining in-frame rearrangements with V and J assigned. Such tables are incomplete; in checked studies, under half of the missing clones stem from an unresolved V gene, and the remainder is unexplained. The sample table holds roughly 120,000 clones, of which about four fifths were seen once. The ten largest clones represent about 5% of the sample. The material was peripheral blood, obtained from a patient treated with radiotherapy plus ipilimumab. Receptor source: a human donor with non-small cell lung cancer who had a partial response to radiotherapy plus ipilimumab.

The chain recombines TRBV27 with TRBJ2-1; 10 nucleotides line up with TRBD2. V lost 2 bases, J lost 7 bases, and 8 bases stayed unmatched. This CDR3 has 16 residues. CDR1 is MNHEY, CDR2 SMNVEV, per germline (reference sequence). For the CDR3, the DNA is TGTGCCAGCAGTTTAATAGCTAGCGGGAGTGGGAATGAGCAGTTCTTC. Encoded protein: CASSLIASGSGNEQFF.

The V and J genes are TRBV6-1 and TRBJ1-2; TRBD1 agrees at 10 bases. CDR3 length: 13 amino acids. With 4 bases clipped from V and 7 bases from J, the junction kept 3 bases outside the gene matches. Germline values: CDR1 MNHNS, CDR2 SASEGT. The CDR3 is CASSGRTGGGYTF. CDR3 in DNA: TGTGCCAGCAGTGGAAGGACAGGGGGTGGCTACACCTTC.

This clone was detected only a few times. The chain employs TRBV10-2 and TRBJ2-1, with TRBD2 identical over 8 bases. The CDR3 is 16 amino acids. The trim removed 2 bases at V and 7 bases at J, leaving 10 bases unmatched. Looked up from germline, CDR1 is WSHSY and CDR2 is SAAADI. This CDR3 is CASSETSGVGWNEQFF. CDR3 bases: TGCGCCAGCAGTGAGACTAGCGGAGTGGGTTGGAATGAGCAGTTCTTC.

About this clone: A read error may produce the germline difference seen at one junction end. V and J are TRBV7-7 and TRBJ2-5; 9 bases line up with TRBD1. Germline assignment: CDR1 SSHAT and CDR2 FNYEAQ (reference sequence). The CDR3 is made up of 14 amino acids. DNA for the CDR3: TGTGCTAGCACCCCCGACAGGGGGGGGTTGACCCAGTACTTC. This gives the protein CASTPDRGGLTQYF.

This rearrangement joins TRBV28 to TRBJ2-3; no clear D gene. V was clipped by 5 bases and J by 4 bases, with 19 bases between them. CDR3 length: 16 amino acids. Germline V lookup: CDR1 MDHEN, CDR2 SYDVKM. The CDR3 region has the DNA TGTGCCAGCAGTCCGGCCCCGCGCCTAGGCGCAGATACGCAGTATTTT. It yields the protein CASSPAPRLGADTQYF.

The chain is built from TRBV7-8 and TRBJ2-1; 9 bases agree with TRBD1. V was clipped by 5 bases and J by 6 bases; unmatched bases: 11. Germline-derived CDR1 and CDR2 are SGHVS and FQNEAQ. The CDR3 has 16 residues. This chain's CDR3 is CASSPETGGFGNEQFF. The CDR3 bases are TGTGCCAGCAGCCCCGAGACAGGGGGTTTCGGCAATGAGCAGTTCTTC.

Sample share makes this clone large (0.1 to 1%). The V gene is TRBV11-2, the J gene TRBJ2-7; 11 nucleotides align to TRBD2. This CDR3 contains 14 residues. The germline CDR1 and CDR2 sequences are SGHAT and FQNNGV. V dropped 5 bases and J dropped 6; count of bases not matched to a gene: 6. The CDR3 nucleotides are TGTGCCAGCAGCCGTGGCACTAGCGGGAGCGAGCAGTACTTC. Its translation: CASSRGTSGSEQYF. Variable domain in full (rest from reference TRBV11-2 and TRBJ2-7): EAGVAQSPRYKIIEKRQSVAFWCNPISGHATLYWYQQILGQGPKLLIQFQNNGVVDDSQLPKDRFSAERLKGVDSTLKIQPAKLEDSAVYLCASSRGTSGSEQYFGPGTRLTVT.

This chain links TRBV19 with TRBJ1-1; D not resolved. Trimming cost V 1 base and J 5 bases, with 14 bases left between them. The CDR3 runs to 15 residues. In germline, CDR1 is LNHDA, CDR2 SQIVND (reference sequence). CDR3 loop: CASSIGLGQRTEAFF. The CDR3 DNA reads TGTGCCAGTAGTATAGGGTTAGGTCAGAGGACTGAAGCTTTCTTT.

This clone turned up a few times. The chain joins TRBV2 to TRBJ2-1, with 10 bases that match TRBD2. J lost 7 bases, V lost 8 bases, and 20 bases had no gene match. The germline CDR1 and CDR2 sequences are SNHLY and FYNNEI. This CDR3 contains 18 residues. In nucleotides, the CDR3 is TGTGCCAGCCGGATACGGGTAATCCTAGCGGGAGAGGGGAATGAGCAGTTCTTC. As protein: CASRIRVILAGEGNEQFF.

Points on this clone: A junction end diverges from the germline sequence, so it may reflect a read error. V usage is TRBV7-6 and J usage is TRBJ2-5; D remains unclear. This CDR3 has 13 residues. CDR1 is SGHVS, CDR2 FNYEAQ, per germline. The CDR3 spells CASSLAPIEAQYF. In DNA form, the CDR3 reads TGTGCTAGCAGCTTAGCCCCAATCGAGGCCCAGTACTTC. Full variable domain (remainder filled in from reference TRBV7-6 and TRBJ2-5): GAGVSQSPRYKVTKRGQDVALRCDPISGHVSLYWYRQALGQGPEFLTYFNYEAQQDKSGLPNDRFSAERPEGSISTLTIQRTEQRDSAMYRCASSLAPIEAQYFGPGTRLLVL.

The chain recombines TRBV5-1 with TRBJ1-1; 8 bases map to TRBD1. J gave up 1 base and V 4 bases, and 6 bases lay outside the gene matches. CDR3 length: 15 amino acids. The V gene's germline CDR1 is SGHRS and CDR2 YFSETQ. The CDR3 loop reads CASSVLGTGNTEAFF. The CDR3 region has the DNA TGCGCCAGCAGCGTCCTCGGGACAGGGAACACTGAAGCTTTCTTT.

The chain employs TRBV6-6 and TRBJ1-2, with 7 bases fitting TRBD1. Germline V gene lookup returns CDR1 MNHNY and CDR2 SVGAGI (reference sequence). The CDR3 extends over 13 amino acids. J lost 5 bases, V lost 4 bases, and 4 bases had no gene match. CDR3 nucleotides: TGTGCCAGCAGTTCGGGACAGCCTTATGGCTACACCTTC. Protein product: CASSSGQPYGYTF.